The entry that follows covers one TCR beta chain sequence. This specimen belongs to a study of blood T cell repertoires in COVID-19. Trimming took 0 bases from V and 2 from J; bases not matched to a gene: 7. Germline values: CDR1 LGHDT, CDR2 YNNKEL (reference sequence). There are 16 residues in the CDR3. The data were produced by immunoSEQ multiplex PCR, yet TCRdb's version contains in-frame clones alone and is incomplete. Of under 150,000 clones in the sample, 84% are singletons; the top ten hold less than 7%. The sequence was obtained from a middle-aged man with acute COVID-19. The sample consisted of PBMCs or T cells enriched from blood (not recorded which). The chain employs TRBV3-1 (or the pseudogene TRBV3-2) and TRBJ2-7; 7 nucleotides align to TRBD2. The CDR3 protein is CASSQEASGQAYEQYF. The DNA of the CDR3 is TGTGCCAGCAGCCAAGAAGCTAGCGGCCAAGCCTACGAGCAGTACTTC.